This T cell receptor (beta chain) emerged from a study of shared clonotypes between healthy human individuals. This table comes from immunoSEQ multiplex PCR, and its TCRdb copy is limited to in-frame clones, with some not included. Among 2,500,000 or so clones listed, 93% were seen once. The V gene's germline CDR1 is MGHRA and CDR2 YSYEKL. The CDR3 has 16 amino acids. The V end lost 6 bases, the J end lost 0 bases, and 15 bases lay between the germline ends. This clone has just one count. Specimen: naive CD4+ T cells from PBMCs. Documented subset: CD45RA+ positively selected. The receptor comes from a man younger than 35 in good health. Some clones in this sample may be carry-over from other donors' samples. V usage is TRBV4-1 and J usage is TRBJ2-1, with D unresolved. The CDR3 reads CASRPTQWGSYNEQFF. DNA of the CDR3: TGCGCCAGCAGACCCACACAGTGGGGCTCCTACAATGAGCAGTTCTTC.